The rows below give T cell receptor beta chains drawn from one sample of a study of cytomegalovirus exposure and HLA in healthy donors. Some clones are missing from TCRdb's copy, which holds only in-frame ones; the method was immunoSEQ multiplex PCR. The top ten hold roughly 0.96% of the sample, which has 250,000 to 400,000 clones, roughly 88% seen once. The source material was PBMCs. Source of these receptors: a man aged 25 to 40 in good health and CMV-seronegative. Both conserved end residues are part of each CDR3. A D gene is named only where the DNA matches it firmly. Rows give clone size only sometimes, using once, few, many, or a class for an expanded clone.

j_call	clone_size	d_call	cdr3_length	v_call	cdr3_aa	cdr3_nt
TRBJ1-1	NA	NA	15	TRBV5-1	CASSPGARGLTEAFF	TGCGCCAGCAGCCCGGGGGCGCGGGGGTTGACTGAAGCTTTCTTT
TRBJ1-1	NA	NA	15	TRBV5-1	CASSWGGLMNTEAFF	TGCGCCAGCAGCTGGGGGGGACTGATGAACACTGAAGCTTTCTTT
TRBJ2-5	NA	NA	14	TRBV4-1	CASSQGTAGETQYF	TGCGCCAGCAGCCAAGGGACAGCTGGGGAGACCCAGTACTTC
TRBJ2-7	NA	TRBD1	16	TRBV12-5	CASGLVRRGLSYEQYF	TGTGCTAGTGGTTTGGTACGAAGGGGGCTCTCCTACGAGCAGTACTTC
TRBJ2-3	NA	TRBD2	14	TRBV7-9	CASSEMLAGDTQYF	TGTGCCAGCAGCGAAATGTTAGCGGGAGATACGCAGTATTTT
TRBJ2-7	NA	NA	13	TRBV7-7	CASSADQGSEQYF	TGTGCCAGCAGTGCCGACCAGGGGTCCGAGCAGTACTTC
TRBJ2-7	NA	NA	16	TRBV7-9	CASSFLLPGQAYEQYF	TGTGCCAGCAGCTTCTTATTACCGGGACAAGCCTACGAGCAGTACTTC
TRBJ2-2	NA	TRBD1	15	TRBV6-1	CASTRQGLNTGELFF	TGTGCCAGCACCAGACAGGGGTTAAACACCGGGGAGCTGTTTTTT
TRBJ2-4	NA	NA	14	TRBV27	CASSLGGTKNIQYF	TGTGCCAGCAGTTTAGGGGGGACCAAAAACATTCAGTACTTC
TRBJ2-7	NA	TRBD2	14	TRBV5-1	CASSFLAGSYEQYF	TGCGCCAGCAGCTTCCTAGCGGGGTCCTACGAGCAGTACTTC
TRBJ1-5	NA	TRBD1	14	TRBV4-1	CASSPGTGNQPQHF	TGCGCCAGCAGCCCCGGGACAGGCAATCAGCCCCAGCATTTT
TRBJ1-4	NA	TRBD1	15	TRBV12-5	CASGLPGTVNEKLFF	TGTGCTAGTGGTTTACCCGGGACAGTTAATGAAAAACTGTTTTTT
TRBJ1-5	NA	NA	15	TRBV19	CASSIDGSGLRPQHF	TGTGCCAGTAGTATAGATGGGTCAGGGTTGAGGCCCCAGCATTTT
TRBJ2-4	once	NA	15	TRBV11-2	CASSPRTEAKNIQYF	TGTGCCAGCAGCCCCCGGACAGAGGCCAAAAACATTCAGTACTTC
TRBJ2-3	NA	NA	14	TRBV5-1	CASRLNMGPDTQYF	TGCGCCAGCAGGTTAAACATGGGGCCAGATACGCAGTATTTT
TRBJ2-7	NA	NA	13	TRBV7-9	CASIPEGSYEQYF	TGTGCCAGCATACCGGAGGGGTCCTACGAGCAGTACTTC
TRBJ2-2	NA	NA	15	TRBV5-4	CASRVDSPNTGELFF	TGTGCCAGCAGGGTGGACAGCCCGAACACCGGGGAGCTGTTTTTT
TRBJ2-2	NA	TRBD1	14	TRBV11-2	CASSLGTGPGELFF	TGTGCCAGCAGCTTAGGGACAGGGCCCGGGGAGCTGTTTTTT
TRBJ2-1	few	NA	12	TRBV5-4	CASGQGEQVQFF	TGTGCCAGCGGGCAGGGCGAACAGGTGCAGTTCTTC
TRBJ1-1	NA	NA	15	TRBV27	CASSPTLPVYTEAFF	TGTGCCAGCAGTCCAACCCTCCCGGTGTACACTGAAGCTTTCTTT
TRBJ2-7	NA	TRBD2	17	TRBV19	CASSIGGGIKWAYEQYF	TGTGCCAGTAGTATAGGGGGAGGGATCAAATGGGCCTACGAGCAGTACTTC
TRBJ2-7	NA	TRBD2	18	TRBV11-2	CASSLDPAGTSVSYEQYF	TGTGCCAGCAGCTTAGACCCCGCCGGGACTAGCGTATCCTACGAGCAGTACTTC
TRBJ1-2	few	TRBD1	12	TRBV29-1	CSVLDRVGGYTF	TGCAGCGTTCTAGACAGGGTTGGGGGCTACACCTTC
TRBJ1-5	NA	NA	12	TRBV25-1	CASSDHNQPQHF	TGTGCCAGCAGTGACCACAATCAGCCCCAGCATTTT
TRBJ1-3	NA	TRBD1	15	TRBV4-1	CASSQQTGSGNTIYF	TGCGCCAGCAGCCAACAGACAGGGTCGGGAAACACCATATATTTT
TRBJ1-2	once	TRBD1	14	TRBV18	CASSPPGQGYGYTF	TGTGCCAGCTCACCACCGGGACAGGGGTATGGCTACACCTTC
TRBJ2-7	NA	NA	14	TRBV6-4	CASLRPVLGSEQYF	TGTGCCAGCCTTAGGCCGGTATTAGGGAGCGAGCAGTACTTC
TRBJ2-1	once	TRBD2	18	TRBV7-9	CASSPAGGSGGASNEQFF	TGTGCCAGCAGCCCCGCCGGGGGGAGCGGGGGGGCTTCCAATGAGCAGTTCTTC
TRBJ1-6	NA	TRBD1	14	TRBV2	CASSEDRGLSPLHF	TGTGCCAGCAGTGAGGACAGGGGGCTATCACCCCTCCACTTT
TRBJ1-1	NA	TRBD1	16	TRBV4-1	CASSQALQGVVTEAFF	TGCGCCAGCAGCCAAGCCCTACAGGGGGTCGTCACTGAAGCTTTCTTT
TRBJ1-2	NA	NA	15	TRBV6-6	CASSYRVLRGNGYTF	TGTGCCAGCAGTTACCGAGTACTCAGGGGAAATGGCTACACCTTC
TRBJ1-3	NA	NA	14	TRBV7-8	CASSLRTTGNTIYF	TGTGCCAGCAGCTTACGGACAACTGGAAACACCATATATTTT
TRBJ2-5	NA	TRBD2	12	TRBV2	CASRRDGTSGDF	TGTGCCAGCAGGCGCGATGGGACTAGCGGGGACTTC
TRBJ2-7	NA	NA	13	TRBV11-2	CASSLAREYEQYF	TGTGCCAGCAGCTTAGCCAGGGAATACGAGCAGTACTTC
TRBJ1-2	NA	NA	15	TRBV25-1	CASSESPNPGGGYTF	TGTGCCAGCAGTGAATCCCCAAATCCCGGTGGTGGCTACACCTTC
TRBJ1-1	NA	NA	15	TRBV7-9	CASSLLRGTNTEAFF	TGTGCCAGCAGCTTACTCCGGGGGACCAACACTGAAGCTTTCTTT
TRBJ1-5	NA	TRBD1	18	TRBV27	CASSNSYRGINSNQPQHF	TGTGCCAGCAGCAACTCTTACAGGGGGATCAATAGCAATCAGCCCCAGCATTTT
TRBJ1-4	few	NA	15	TRBV4-1	CASSQSTARGEKLFF	TGCGCCAGCAGCCAAAGTACAGCCCGTGGTGAAAAACTGTTTTTT
TRBJ1-1	NA	TRBD1	13	TRBV30	CAWIQGAHTEAFF	TGTGCCTGGATACAGGGGGCCCACACTGAAGCTTTCTTT
TRBJ1-1	NA	NA	14	TRBV5-1	CASSLAEVYTEAFF	TGCGCCAGCAGCTTGGCCGAGGTATACACTGAAGCTTTCTTT
TRBJ1-2	NA	NA	15	TRBV4-1	CASSPSESANYGYTF	TGCGCCAGCAGCCCCTCCGAGAGTGCTAACTATGGCTACACCTTC
TRBJ2-2	NA	NA	15	TRBV5-5	CASSLGLLNTGELFF	TGTGCCAGCAGCTTGGGACTACTGAACACCGGGGAGCTGTTTTTT
TRBJ1-2	NA	TRBD1	13	TRBV29-1	CSVATGGSYGYTF	TGCAGCGTCGCAACAGGGGGTAGCTATGGCTACACCTTC
TRBJ1-1	NA	NA	15	TRBV7-9	CASSLVAGKDTEAFF	TGTGCCAGCAGCTTAGTGGCAGGAAAAGACACTGAAGCTTTCTTT
TRBJ2-1	NA	TRBD2	16	TRBV9	CASSPRIAGGRDEQFF	TGTGCCAGCAGCCCCCGGATAGCGGGGGGCCGTGATGAGCAGTTCTTC